One sample yielded the 25 T cell receptor beta chains listed below, sequenced in a study of blood T cell repertoires in COVID-19. Some clones are missing from TCRdb's copy, which holds only in-frame ones; the method was immunoSEQ multiplex PCR. The sample contains about 100,000 clones, about nine tenths of which appear only once. Sequencing input: peripheral blood. These receptors were taken from a woman between 45 and 60 years old with COVID-19, enrolled during active disease.

This chain links TRBV6-5 with TRBJ2-5, with D possibly being TRBD1 (6 bases). The CDR3 covers 13 residues. The V gene's germline CDR1 is MNHEY and CDR2 SVGAGI. Trimming shortened V by 6 bases and J by 2 bases, and 10 bases separated the two germline ends. The CDR3 sequence: CASRGAGQETQYF. The CDR3 DNA reads as TGTGCCAGCAGGGGGGCCGGTCAAGAGACCCAGTACTTC.

The rearrangement uses TRBV6-2 or TRBV6-3 and TRBJ1-1, with D possibly matching TRBD1 (5 bases). The CDR3 runs to 13 residues. Germline CDR1 reads MNHEY; CDR2 reads SVGEGT. The V end was cut by 6 bases, the J end by 5 bases, with 13 bases between. DNA for the CDR3: TGTGCCAGCAGACCTGGGGGGGGGACTGAAGCTTTCTTT. Its protein product is CASRPGGGTEAFF.

The chain links TRBV11-2 to TRBJ1-2; D possibly corresponds to TRBD1 (6 bases). V was clipped by 5 bases and J by 6 bases, with 16 bases between them. Germline CDR1 reads SGHAT; CDR2 reads FQNNGV. The CDR3 consists of 14 residues. CDR3 region: CASSVSGARDGYTF. The CDR3 bases are TGTGCCAGCAGCGTATCAGGGGCGCGGGATGGCTACACCTTC.

The rearrangement joins TRBV19 to TRBJ1-2, with D maybe TRBD1 (5 bases). CDR3 length: 12 amino acids. V shed 4 bases and J shed 8 bases, with 11 bases lying between them. The germline V gene encodes CDR1 LNHDA and CDR2 SQIVND (reference sequence). Here the CDR3 reads CASSTGRRGYTF. CDR3 sequence (DNA): TGTGCCAGTAGTACAGGGAGGCGAGGCTACACCTTC.

The chain carries TRBV3-1 (or the pseudogene TRBV3-2) and TRBJ2-1, with 12 bases lining up with TRBD2. CDR3 length: 14 residues. Germline CDR1 is LGHDT and CDR2 is YNNKEL (reference sequence). Trimming at V came to 6 bases and at J to 6 bases, leaving 3 bases not matched to a gene. The CDR3 loop is CASRTSGGLNEQFF. CDR3 nucleotides: TGTGCCAGCAGGACTAGCGGGGGCCTCAATGAGCAGTTCTTC.

The J gene is TRBJ1-3, the V gene TRBV6-2 or TRBV6-3, with D possibly TRBD1 on 5 matching bases. The V gene lost 3 bases and the J gene lost 6 bases, with 15 bases spanning the gap. The CDR3 runs to 15 residues. Germline loops: CDR1 MNHEY, CDR2 SVGEGT. CDR3 sequence reads: CASSYSGTTLNTIYF. DNA for the CDR3: TGTGCCAGCAGTTATTCCGGGACTACACTAAACACCATATATTTT.

The CDR3: CASSQYGGVTDTQYF. In DNA, the CDR3 is TGTGCCAGCAGCCAATACGGGGGGGTCACAGATACGCAGTATTTT. The rearrangement joins TRBV3-1 (or the pseudogene TRBV3-2) to TRBJ2-3; 8 nucleotides match TRBD2. Losses at the gene ends were 2 bases for V and 2 bases for J; bases not matched to a gene: 3. Germline lookup yields CDR1 LGHDT and CDR2 YNNKEL (reference sequence). The CDR3 loop spans 15 amino acids.

This rearrangement joins TRBV28 to TRBJ2-3; D ambiguous. The CDR3 extends over 12 amino acids. The V gene lost 6 bases and the J gene lost 3 bases, with 7 bases spanning the gap. CDR1 and CDR2 (germline): MDHEN, SYDVKM. CDR3 coding DNA: TGTGCCAGCAGCCCCCCGACAGATACGCAGTATTTT. This sequence encodes CASSPPTDTQYF.

J is TRBJ1-5 and V is TRBV6-5, with D possibly matching TRBD1 (5 bases). The CDR3 runs to 13 residues. Germline CDR1 MNHEY, CDR2 SVGAGI. Trimming cost V 11 bases and J 6 bases, with 17 bases left between them. The DNA of the CDR3 is TGTGCCTCGTGTAGGGGCGCGCTTCAGCCCCAGCATTTT. Translated, it gives CASCRGALQPQHF.

V usage is TRBV11-3 and J usage is TRBJ1-1; a weak D match, TRBD1 (6 bases). This CDR3 comprises 16 residues. Germline CDR1 is SGHNT and CDR2 is YENEEA. Trimming took off 5 bases at V and 4 bases at J, with 20 bases between the two ends. CDR3 nucleotide sequence: TGTGCCAGCAGCCTGGGGGCAGGGGCGTCGGTCACTGAAGCTTTCTTT. As protein: CASSLGAGASVTEAFF.

This clone occurred once. The gene calls are TRBV5-4 and TRBJ2-3; TRBD2 matches 10 bases. This CDR3 has 16 amino acids. Per the germline V gene, CDR1 is SGHNT and CDR2 is YYREEE (reference sequence). The V and J ends lost 7 bases and 3 bases, in that order; junction bases with no gene match: 11. The CDR3 region is CASETKRGGRTDTQYF. CDR3 sequence (DNA): TGTGCCAGCGAGACAAAGCGGGGGGGCCGAACAGATACGCAGTATTTT. Drawing the rest from reference TRBV5-4 and TRBJ2-3, the complete variable domain is ETGVTQSPTHLIKTRGQQVTLRCSSQSGHNTVSWYQQALGQGPQFIFQYYREEENGRGNFPPRFSGLQFPNYSSELNVNALELDDSALYLCASETKRGGRTDTQYFGPGTRLTVL.

The V and J genes are TRBV13 and TRBJ1-2; possibly TRBD1 for D (6 bases). V was cut by 1 base and J by 8 bases, with 23 bases left in between. Germline CDR1 PRHDT, CDR2 FYEKMQ (reference sequence). The CDR3 is made up of 17 amino acids. The CDR3 DNA reads as TGTGCCAGCAGCTTAGCGGCCCAGGGGAAAGGGATGAAGGGCTACACCTTC. Encoded protein: CASSLAAQGKGMKGYTF.

The chain has TRBV5-6 and TRBJ2-5; TRBD1 matches 11 bases. CDR3 length equals 15 residues. V shed 3 bases and J 0 bases; nucleotides not matched to a gene: 1. Germline lookup yields CDR1 SGHDT and CDR2 YYEEEE. Written as DNA, the CDR3 is TGTGCCAGCAGCTGGGACAGGGGGTACCAAGAGACCCAGTACTTC. Amino acid sequence: CASSWDRGYQETQYF. Using reference TRBV5-6 and TRBJ2-5 for the parts outside the CDR3, the full variable domain is DAGVTQSPTHLIKTRGQQVTLRCSPKSGHDTVSWYQQALGQGPQFIFQYYEEEERQRGNFPDRFSGHQFPNYSSELNVNALLLGDSALYLCASSWDRGYQETQYFGPGTRLLVL.

Written as DNA, the CDR3 is TGTGCCAGCAGCCCCAAGGAGCGGGGGGTCAACAATGAGCAGTTCTTC. Translating it yields CASSPKERGVNNEQFF. The rearrangement uses TRBV7-3 and TRBJ2-1; 9 bases are a match to TRBD2. The germline V gene has CDR1 SGHTA and CDR2 FQGTGA. V was clipped by 5 bases and J by 5 bases; unmatched bases: 10. This CDR3 region has 16 residues.

This sequence joins TRBV19 and TRBJ2-5, with 7 bases that match TRBD1. Per germline, CDR1 LNHDA and CDR2 SQIVND (reference sequence). This CDR3 spans 16 amino acids. V lost 0 bases and J lost 5; bases outside the gene matches: 9. CDR3 residues: CASSIDLTGVGETQYF. CDR3 sequence (DNA): TGTGCCAGTAGTATAGATCTTACAGGGGTAGGGGAGACCCAGTACTTC.

This sequence joins TRBV19 and TRBJ2-3; D is perhaps TRBD2 (5 bases). This CDR3 has 15 amino acids. CDR1 is LNHDA and CDR2 is SQIVND in the germline V gene (reference sequence). V was trimmed by 1 base and J by 3 bases, leaving 11 bases between them. CDR3: CASSIGATGTDTQYF. For the CDR3, the DNA is TGTGCCAGTAGTATAGGGGCTACGGGAACAGATACGCAGTATTTT.

CDR3 DNA: TGTGCCAGCAGCTTGAGGCCCAGGGTACATGAAAAACTGTTTTTT. Translating gives CASSLRPRVHEKLFF. The chain is built from TRBV5-6 and TRBJ1-4; tentative D call: TRBD1 (5 bases). V was trimmed by 1 base and J by 6 bases, leaving 13 bases between them. The CDR3 contains 15 residues. Looked up from germline, CDR1 is SGHDT and CDR2 is YYEEEE.

The chain carries TRBV15 and TRBJ2-2, with a possible D match to TRBD2 (6 bases). Per germline, CDR1 LNHNV and CDR2 YYDKDF (reference sequence). Deletions cut 0 bases from V and 4 bases from J, with 12 bases between. This CDR3 is built from 16 residues. The DNA for the CDR3 is TGTGCCACCAGCAGAGATGGATGGGGAGGCACCGGGGAGCTGTTTTTT. This translates into CATSRDGWGGTGELFF.

The CDR3 bases are TGTGCCAGCAGCCTAGGGCCGGGAGGGGCCTATTCACCCCTCCACTTT. It specifies CASSLGPGGAYSPLHF. The rearrangement uses TRBV28 and TRBJ1-6, with D perhaps TRBD1 (5 bases). CDR3 length equals 16 residues. CDR1 is MDHEN, CDR2 SYDVKM, per germline. V was shortened by 6 bases and J by 8 bases, with 20 bases between the two germline ends.

V gene TRBV9 combines with J gene TRBJ2-3, with TRBD2 as a possible D gene (5 bases). Per the germline V gene, CDR1 is SGDLS and CDR2 is YYNGEE. The CDR3 runs 15 residues. The V gene lost 1 base and the J gene lost 3 bases, with 12 bases spanning the gap. CDR3 coding DNA: TGTGCCAGCAGCGTACCACTAGTAGAAACAGATACGCAGTATTTT. Translated: CASSVPLVETDTQYF.

This chain uses TRBV27 with TRBJ1-1; D may be TRBD1 (6 bases). This CDR3 comprises 14 residues. The germline V gene has CDR1 MNHEY and CDR2 SMNVEV (reference sequence). V lost 6 bases to trimming and J lost 1 base, with 12 bases between them. This chain's CDR3 is CASSPRGGNTEAFF. DNA of the CDR3: TGTGCCAGCAGCCCGAGGGGGGGGAACACTGAAGCTTTCTTT.

The rearrangement uses TRBV5-1 and TRBJ2-3, with 9 positions matching TRBD2. CDR3 length: 15 amino acids. J was trimmed by 4 bases and V by 0 bases; bases with no gene match: 3. CDR1 is SGHRS, CDR2 YFSETQ, per germline. The CDR3 nucleotides are TGCGCCAGCAGCTTGGCGGCGGGGGGGGCAGATACGCAGTATTTT. This gives the protein CASSLAAGGADTQYF.

This chain connects TRBV29-1 to TRBJ1-2; D is possibly TRBD1 (6 bases). Germline CDR1 reads SQVTM; CDR2 reads ANQGSEA. V dropped 7 bases and J dropped 6 bases, with 15 bases sitting between them. This CDR3 is built from 12 residues. The CDR3, as DNA: TGCAGCGCCCCCGGGGGGCGGGATGGCTACACCTTC. Translating it yields CSAPGGRDGYTF.

The J gene is TRBJ1-1, the V gene TRBV7-3; tentative D call: TRBD1 (6 bases). This CDR3 spans 13 amino acids. V lost 5 bases, J lost 7 bases, and 14 bases lay in between. From germline, CDR1 is SGHTA and CDR2 FQGTGA. The CDR3 coding sequence is TGTGCCAGCAGCGCGACAGGTGCCATTGAAGCTTTCTTT. It specifies CASSATGAIEAFF.

The chain recombines TRBV4-2 with TRBJ1-4, with unresolved D. Trimming shortened V by 0 bases and J by 0 bases, and 8 bases separated the two germline ends. Germline V gene data show CDR1 as LGHNA and CDR2 as YNFKEQ. The CDR3 loop spans 16 amino acids. The CDR3 DNA reads TGTGCCAGCAGCCAAGATCCGGTGCCAACTAATGAAAAACTGTTTTTT. Protein product: CASSQDPVPTNEKLFF.